This T cell receptor beta chain was found in a study of shared clonotypes between healthy human individuals. As for the study in general: CD4 naive and memory got three plates each, CD8 naive two, CD8 memory one.

HIV-negative, healthy adults without recent acute infections or vaccinations were the donors. CD4+ cells yielded CD45RA+ naive and CD45RA-negative memory subsets. At the deep level, the assay was run. TCRdb keeps only in-frame clones here, not all; method: immunoSEQ multiplex PCR. Of some 1 million clones listed, 60% to 80% are singletons. This receptor was taken from a man aged 18 to 30 in good health. Input material: memory CD4+ T cells sorted from blood. As for subset: CD45RA-negative fraction.

CDR3 in DNA: TGTGCCTGGGGTGGGGAGCCCGGAGAGACCCAGTACTTC. Amino acids: CAWGGEPGETQYF. The chain has TRBV30 and TRBJ2-5; possible D gene TRBD2, 5 bases. This CDR3 is 13 amino acids long. V was trimmed by 5 bases and J by 4 bases, leaving 14 bases between them. Germline loops: CDR1 GTSNPN, CDR2 SVGIG (reference sequence).